These 22 T cell receptor beta chains were all obtained from the same sample, sequenced in a study of blood T cell repertoires in COVID-19. Clones were sequenced by immunoSEQ multiplex PCR, and TCRdb holds only the in-frame ones, with some missing. This sample has about 380,000 clones, with around 92% found just once. The sequenced material came from peripheral blood. The receptors here all came from a man aged 40-50 years with acute or convalescent COVID-19.

The chain links TRBV19 to TRBJ1-5; D not certain. The CDR3 has 19 residues. The V end was cut by 5 bases, the J end by 1 base, with 24 bases between. Germline assignment: CDR1 LNHDA and CDR2 SQIVND (reference sequence). The CDR3 loop is CASSPYMGSEGISNQPQHF. The CDR3 coding sequence is TGTGCCAGTAGTCCTTACATGGGCTCCGAGGGTATAAGCAATCAGCCCCAGCATTTT. The full variable domain, completed using reference TRBV19 and TRBJ1-5, is DGGITQSPKYLFRKEGQNVTLSCEQNLNHDAMYWYRQDPGQGLRLIYYSQIVNDFQKGDIAEGYSVSREKKESFPLTVTSAQKNPTAFYLCASSPYMGSEGISNQPQHFGDGTRLSIL.

The CDR3 is CASTKNGRRDDNQPQHF. The DNA of the CDR3 is TGTGCCAGTACCAAGAACGGGAGAAGAGACGATAATCAGCCCCAGCATTTT. The rearrangement links TRBV19 to TRBJ1-5; no definite D call. Trimming took off 7 bases at V and 4 bases at J, with 23 bases between the two ends. The CDR3 has 17 amino acids. The germline gives CDR1 LNHDA, CDR2 SQIVND (reference sequence).

The chain employs TRBV3-1 (or the pseudogene TRBV3-2) and TRBJ1-4; D remains ambiguous. V was trimmed by 3 bases and J by 4 bases, leaving 9 bases between them. CDR3 length: 14 residues. Looked up from germline, CDR1 is LGHDT and CDR2 is YNNKEL (reference sequence). The CDR3 region has the DNA TGTGCCAGCAGCCATGAGAGGCATAATGAAAAACTGTTTTTT. As protein: CASSHERHNEKLFF.

The chain has TRBV19 and TRBJ1-1; TRBD1 might be the D (5 bases). Trimming shortened V by 4 bases and J by 3 bases, and 6 bases separated the two germline ends. CDR1 LNHDA and CDR2 SQIVND come from the germline V gene (reference sequence). The CDR3 consists of 12 residues. CDR3 loop: CASSTRDTEAFF. The CDR3 DNA reads as TGTGCCAGTAGTACCAGGGACACTGAAGCTTTCTTT.

The chain carries TRBV6-5 and TRBJ1-1; D is possibly TRBD1 (6 bases). The CDR3 spans 14 residues. Deletions cut 5 bases from V and 6 bases from J, with 16 bases between. The V gene's germline CDR1 is MNHEY and CDR2 SVGAGI. DNA for the CDR3: TGTGCCAGCAGTCCCTGGGACAAACGAGCTGAAGCTTTCTTT. Its translation is CASSPWDKRAEAFF.

The chain links TRBV7-9 to TRBJ1-2; 8 nucleotides agree with TRBD1. This CDR3 has 14 amino acids. Trimming cost V 4 bases and J 5 bases; bases outside gene matches: 6. The germline CDR1 and CDR2 sequences are SEHNR and FQNEAQ (reference sequence). This chain's CDR3 is CASSSIQGEYGYTF. The DNA of the CDR3 is TGTGCCAGCAGCTCCATACAGGGGGAATATGGCTACACCTTC.

The chain uses TRBV6-6 and TRBJ1-5; D ambiguous. The V end lost 0 bases, the J end lost 9 bases, and 9 bases lay between the germline ends. CDR1 and CDR2 (germline): MNHNY, SVGAGI (reference sequence). The CDR3 contains 13 residues. CDR3 DNA: TGTGCCAGCAGTTACTCGAATGAGTGGCCCCAGCATTTT. Translation gives CASSYSNEWPQHF.

CDR3 region: CASSSPTGTYEQYF. The CDR3 DNA reads as TGTGCCAGCAGTTCTCCGACAGGAACCTACGAGCAGTACTTC. The J gene is TRBJ2-7, the V gene TRBV6-5; perhaps TRBD1 as D (6 bases). Germline V gene data show CDR1 as MNHEY and CDR2 as SVGAGI. This CDR3 has 14 residues. Trimming left V 4 bases short and J 2 bases short, with 12 bases between.

This chain uses TRBV6-5 with TRBJ2-4, with 8 bases that match TRBD2. The CDR3 has 14 residues. Germline V gene data show CDR1 as MNHEY and CDR2 as SVGAGI. V dropped 7 bases and J dropped 5; count of bases not matched to a gene: 7. This CDR3 reads CASTESGGENIQYF. The DNA for the CDR3 is TGTGCCAGCACCGAGTCGGGGGGGGAAAACATTCAGTACTTC.

With respect to this clone: The germline gene is not matched at one end of the junction; a read error may be the cause. The chain joins TRBV13 to TRBJ2-1; D possibly corresponds to TRBD1 (6 bases). The CDR3 is made up of 15 amino acids. The germline CDR1 and CDR2 sequences are PRHDT and FYEKMQ (reference sequence). CDR3 amino acids: CASSLGGAPYTEQFF. CDR3 coding DNA: TGTGCCAGCAGCTTAGGGGGGGCCCCCTACACTGAGCAGTTCTTC.

CDR3 sequence: CASSYTSSNQPQHF. The CDR3 DNA is TGTGCCAGCAGTTACACGAGTAGCAATCAGCCCCAGCATTTT. The chain has TRBV6-6 and TRBJ1-5; D gene unclear. This CDR3 comprises 14 residues. V lost 2 bases to trimming and J lost 0 bases, with 5 bases between them. Germline V gives CDR1 MNHNY, CDR2 SVGAGI (reference sequence).

The chain carries TRBV29-1 and TRBJ2-3; 7 bases line up with TRBD2. Per germline, CDR1 SQVTM and CDR2 ANQGSEA. The CDR3 contains 15 residues. V dropped 1 base and J dropped 5; count of bases not matched to a gene: 9. In DNA, the CDR3 is TGCAGCGTTGAAGGGCAAGCGGGAAGGATAGATACGCAGTATTTT. Its protein is CSVEGQAGRIDTQYF.

The chain links TRBV9 to TRBJ2-1; a possible D gene is TRBD1 (5 bases). The CDR3 has 13 residues. Trimming cost V 4 bases and J 5 bases, with 10 bases left between them. Per the germline V gene, CDR1 is SGDLS and CDR2 is YYNGEE. The CDR3 loop is CASSRRQNNEQFF. The CDR3 region has the DNA TGTGCCAGCAGCCGACGACAGAACAATGAGCAGTTCTTC.

The chain uses TRBV5-6 and TRBJ1-1; D is uncertain. Trimming shortened V by 3 bases and J by 0 bases, and 18 bases separated the two germline ends. Germline lookup yields CDR1 SGHDT and CDR2 YYEEEE. The CDR3 runs 17 residues. The CDR3, as DNA: TGTGCCAGCAGCTCCCCTCTCGGGGATTTGATGAACACTGAAGCTTTCTTT. The encoded protein is CASSSPLGDLMNTEAFF.

The rearrangement uses TRBV3-1 (or the pseudogene TRBV3-2) and TRBJ1-4, with a weak D call TRBD1 (5 bases). Germline assignment: CDR1 LGHDT and CDR2 YNNKEL (reference sequence). The V end lost 3 bases, the J end lost 6 bases, and 11 bases lay between the germline ends. The CDR3 runs to 14 residues. CDR3 sequence (DNA): TGTGCCAGCAGCCAGTCCAGGGTCTATGAAAAACTGTTTTTT. Translated: CASSQSRVYEKLFF.

The V call is TRBV4-2, the J call TRBJ2-7; possible D gene TRBD1, 5 bases. With 2 bases removed from V and 4 bases from J, the gap between germline ends came to 15 bases. CDR1 LGHNA and CDR2 YNFKEQ come from the germline V gene. The CDR3 runs to 15 residues. The CDR3: CASSQYRGTAYEQYF. CDR3 nucleotides: TGTGCCAGCAGCCAATATAGGGGAACAGCATACGAGCAGTACTTC.

The chain combines TRBV27 with TRBJ2-7; possibly TRBD2 for D (6 bases). The CDR3 loop spans 15 amino acids. CDR1 and CDR2 from the germline V gene are MNHEY and SMNVEV (reference sequence). Trimming cost V 3 bases and J 0 bases, with 12 bases left between them. Written as DNA, the CDR3 is TGTGCCAGCAGTTTTGGGGCGGGGTCCTCCTACGAGCAGTACTTC. Amino acid sequence: CASSFGAGSSYEQYF.

The genes are TRBV5-8 and TRBJ2-7; tentatively, D is TRBD1 (5 bases). The ends were cut back, 4 bases at V and 1 base at J, with 24 bases in the middle. Germline loops: CDR1 SGHTS, CDR2 YDEGEE. The CDR3 consists of 18 residues. The CDR3 loop reads CASSPPAGVARASYEQYF. CDR3 in DNA: TGTGCCAGCAGCCCCCCGGCTGGGGTCGCCAGGGCATCCTACGAGCAGTACTTC.

This chain connects TRBV29-1 to TRBJ2-7; 10 bases agree with TRBD2. The ends lost 4 bases at V and 5 bases at J; junction bases unmatched: 8. Germline values: CDR1 SQVTM, CDR2 ANQGSEA. The CDR3 length is 14 residues. The CDR3 DNA is TGCAGCGTTGTTTTGGGGCTAGCGGGGGACGAGCAGTACTTC. Translated: CSVVLGLAGDEQYF.

The CDR3 reads CASSPGTDSGNTIYF. The CDR3 DNA reads TGTGCCAGTAGTCCCGGGACAGACTCTGGAAACACCATATATTTT. The rearrangement links TRBV19 to TRBJ1-3; 7 positions agree with TRBD1. The CDR3 runs 15 residues. The germline V gene has CDR1 LNHDA and CDR2 SQIVND (reference sequence). The junction had 4 bases not matched to a gene; V was cut back by 5 bases and J by 0 bases.

This clone was found once. The chain carries TRBV6-1 and TRBJ1-5; D is unclear. Germline loops: CDR1 MNHNS, CDR2 SASEGT. V lost 1 base and J lost 4, with 17 bases in between. CDR3 size: 17 residues. CDR3 nucleotide sequence: TGTGCCAGCAGTGAAGATTTTCTACTTGGCAGGAATCAGCCCCAGCATTTT. Amino acids: CASSEDFLLGRNQPQHF.

V is TRBV5-6 and J is TRBJ2-7; weak D call: TRBD1 (5 bases). Germline V gene sequence: CDR1 SGHDT, CDR2 YYEEEE. The CDR3 is made up of 13 amino acids. Trimming shortened V by 5 bases and J by 6 bases, and 15 bases separated the two germline ends. This CDR3 is CASRPQGTAEQYF. Here the CDR3 DNA reads TGTGCCAGCAGGCCTCAGGGCACAGCCGAGCAGTACTTC.